The T cell receptor beta chain under discussion was sequenced for a study of blood T cells in healthy people across ages. The wider study: There was about one barcoded beta molecule captured by template switching per two T cells.

With a J-beta primer mix and a sample-barcoded 5' primer, a second PCR ran about 7 to 12 cycles. Using its own MiXCR run on the 5' RACE reads, TCRdb lists one record per CDR3 protein. The data show hundreds of thousands of distinct CDR3 sequences, 58% seen once. This CDR3 comprises 12 residues. Trimming at V came to 7 bases and at J to 7 bases, leaving 7 bases not matched to a gene. CDR1 is SQVTM and CDR2 is ANQGSEA in the germline V gene. Specimen: blood. This chain uses TRBV29-1 with TRBJ2-7; 10 bases are shared with TRBD1. The clonotype originates from a man aged 55 to 70 in good health. The CDR3 spells CSAGQGLNEQYF. The DNA of the CDR3 is TGCAGCGCGGGACAGGGGCTTAATGAGCAGTACTTC.